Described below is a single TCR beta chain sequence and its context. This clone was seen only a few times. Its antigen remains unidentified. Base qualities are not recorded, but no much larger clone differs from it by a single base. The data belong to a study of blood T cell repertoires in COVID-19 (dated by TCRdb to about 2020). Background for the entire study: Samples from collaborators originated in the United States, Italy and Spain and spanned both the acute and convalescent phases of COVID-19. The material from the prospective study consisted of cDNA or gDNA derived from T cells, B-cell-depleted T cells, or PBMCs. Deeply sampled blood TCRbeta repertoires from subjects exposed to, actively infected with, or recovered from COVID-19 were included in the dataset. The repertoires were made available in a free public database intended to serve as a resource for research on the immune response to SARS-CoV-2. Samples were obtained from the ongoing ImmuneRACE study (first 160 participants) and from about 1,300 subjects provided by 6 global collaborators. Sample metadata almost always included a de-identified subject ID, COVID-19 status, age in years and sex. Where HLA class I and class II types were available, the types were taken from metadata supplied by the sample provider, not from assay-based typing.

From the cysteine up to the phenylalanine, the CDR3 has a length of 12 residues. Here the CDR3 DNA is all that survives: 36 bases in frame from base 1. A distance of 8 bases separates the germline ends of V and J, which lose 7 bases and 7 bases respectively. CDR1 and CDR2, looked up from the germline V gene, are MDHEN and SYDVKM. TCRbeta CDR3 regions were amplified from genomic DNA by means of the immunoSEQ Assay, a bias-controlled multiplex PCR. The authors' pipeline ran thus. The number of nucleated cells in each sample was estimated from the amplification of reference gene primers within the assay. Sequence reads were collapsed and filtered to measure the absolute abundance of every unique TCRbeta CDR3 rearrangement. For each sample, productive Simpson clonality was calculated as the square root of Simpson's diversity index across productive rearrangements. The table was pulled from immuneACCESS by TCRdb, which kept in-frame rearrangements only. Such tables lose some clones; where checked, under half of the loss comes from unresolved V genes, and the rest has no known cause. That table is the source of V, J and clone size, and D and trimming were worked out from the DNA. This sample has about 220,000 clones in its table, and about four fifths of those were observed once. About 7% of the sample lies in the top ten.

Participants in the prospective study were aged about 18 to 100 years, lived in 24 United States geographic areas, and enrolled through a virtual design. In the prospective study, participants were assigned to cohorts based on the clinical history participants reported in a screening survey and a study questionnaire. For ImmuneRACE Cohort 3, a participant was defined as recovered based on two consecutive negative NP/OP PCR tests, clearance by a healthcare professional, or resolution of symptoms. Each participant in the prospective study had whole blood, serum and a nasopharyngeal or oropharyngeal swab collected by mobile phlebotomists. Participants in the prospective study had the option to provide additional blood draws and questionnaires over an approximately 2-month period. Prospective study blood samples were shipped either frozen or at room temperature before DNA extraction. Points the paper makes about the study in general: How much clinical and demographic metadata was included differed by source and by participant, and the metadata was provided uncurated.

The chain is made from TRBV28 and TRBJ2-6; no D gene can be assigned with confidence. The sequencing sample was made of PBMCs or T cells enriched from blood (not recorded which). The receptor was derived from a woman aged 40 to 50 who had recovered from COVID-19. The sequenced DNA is TGTGCCAGCAACTCTTTCGCCAACGTCCTGACTTTC. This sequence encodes CASNSFANVLTF.